This T cell receptor (beta chain) was observed in a study of T cell responses to AZD1222 COVID-19 vaccine. Study findings and constraints: Donors skewed white British and female; clonal diversity was possibly underestimated.

The method was immunoSEQ multiplex PCR; TCRdb's version includes in-frame clones alone and lacks a portion of them. This table holds 130,000 to 150,000 clones, 75% to 85% found once. Comment on this clone: Its target is unknown.

Germline V gene data show CDR1 as MNHNY and CDR2 as SVGAGI (reference sequence). Trimming pared 5 bases from V and 1 base from J, leaving 9 bases between. The CDR3 consists of 15 residues. The sequences come from peripheral blood, collected on day 0 of MenACWY control vaccination. This rearrangement joins TRBV6-6 to TRBJ1-6, with D tentatively TRBD1 (6 bases). The TCR originated in an adult in good health. Here the CDR3 DNA reads TGTGCCAGCAGTAGACAGGATTCCTATAATTCACCCCTCCACTTT. Translation: CASSRQDSYNSPLHF.